What follows are 7 T cell receptor beta chains derived from one specimen sequenced in a study of neoadjuvant anti-PD-1 for oral cavity cancer. Produced via immunoSEQ multiplex PCR; TCRdb's table is partial and in-frame only. This sample yields approximately 13,000 clones, of which about two thirds are seen a single time; 2.9% belongs to the top ten. Stated time point: after neoadjuvant nivolumab, at surgical resection. This specimen was PBMCs, taken after nivolumab (anti-PD-1) treatment. These receptors came from a person aged 35-79 years with oral cavity squamous cell carcinoma.

This chain links TRBV9 with TRBJ2-1, with 12 bases fitting TRBD2. The CDR3 spans 18 residues. Germline V gene lookup returns CDR1 SGDLS and CDR2 YYNGEE. The V and J ends lost 0 bases and 10 bases, in that order; junction bases with no gene match: 14. The CDR3 protein is CASSVVASGRGFPGEQFF. The CDR3 nucleotides read TGTGCCAGCAGCGTAGTGGCTAGCGGGAGGGGCTTTCCGGGGGAGCAGTTCTTC.

J is TRBJ2-7 and V is TRBV5-1; D is perhaps TRBD2 (6 bases). Trimming removed 6 bases from V and 5 bases from J, with 21 bases in between. Per germline, CDR1 SGHRS and CDR2 YFSETQ. The CDR3 has 15 amino acids. The CDR3 region has the DNA TGCGCCAGCAATAGCGGCCCTGGAGGCCTGCACGAGCAGTACTTC. Amino acids: CASNSGPGGLHEQYF.

The CDR3 sequence: CASSTTEGAHEQYF. CDR3 in DNA: TGTGCCAGCAGTACCACTGAGGGGGCTCACGAGCAGTACTTC. The chain carries TRBV6-6 and TRBJ2-7; 7 bases agree with TRBD1. There are 14 residues in the CDR3. CDR1 MNHNY and CDR2 SVGAGI come from the germline V gene (reference sequence). The V segment lost 5 bases and the J segment 5 bases; nucleotides outside the gene matches: 9.

V gene TRBV27 combines with J gene TRBJ2-5; D is unclear. Germline lookup yields CDR1 MNHEY and CDR2 SMNVEV (reference sequence). The CDR3 consists of 13 residues. Between the trimmed V and J ends, which lost 5 bases and 6 bases, there was a span of 13 bases. For the CDR3, the DNA is TGTGCCAGCAGTCCGCCGACGACAAAGACCCAGTACTTC. It is translated as CASSPPTTKTQYF.

This clone was seen a few times. The chain joins TRBV2 to TRBJ2-7; TRBD2 matches at 7 bases. The trim removed 4 bases at V and 0 bases at J, leaving 3 bases unmatched. CDR3 length: 14 residues. Per the germline V gene, CDR1 is SNHLY and CDR2 is FYNNEI. CDR3 coding DNA: TGTGCCAGCAGTGGAGCTAGCGGCTCCTACGAGCAGTACTTC. Translated, it gives CASSGASGSYEQYF.

The chain links TRBV4-1 to TRBJ2-1, with D hard to call. V gave up 1 base and J gave up 5 bases, with 15 bases separating them. CDR1 is MGHRA, CDR2 YSYEKL, per germline. The length of the CDR3 is 16 residues. CDR3 region: CASSQGVLQVHNEQFF. In DNA form, the CDR3 reads TGCGCCAGCAGCCAAGGGGTACTCCAGGTACACAATGAGCAGTTCTTC.

This clone was found once. V usage is TRBV5-1 and J usage is TRBJ2-3, with 11 bases lining up with TRBD2. Trimming cost V 5 bases and J 0 bases; bases outside gene matches: 5. Germline CDR1 and CDR2: SGHRS and YFSETQ. This CDR3 spans 16 amino acids. The chain's CDR3 is CASRTGTSGSTDTQYF. The CDR3 DNA sequence: TGCGCCAGCAGGACCGGGACTAGCGGTAGCACAGATACGCAGTATTTT.